The next 5 T cell receptor beta chains were all read from a single sample in a study of blood T cell repertoires in COVID-19. Method: immunoSEQ multiplex PCR; TCRdb's copy keeps in-frame clones and lacks some. The table shows roughly 330,000 clones, with 86% occurring only once. Sequenced sample: peripheral blood. Source of these receptors: a woman in her fifties or sixties with acute or convalescent COVID-19.

The chain joins TRBV20-1 to TRBJ2-7; no clear D. CDR1 and CDR2 from the germline V gene are DFQATT and SNEGSKA (reference sequence). Deletions cut 3 bases from V and 0 bases from J, with 9 bases between. This CDR3 is 13 amino acids long. The CDR3 is CSASAVNSYEQYF. The CDR3 nucleotides read TGCAGTGCTAGTGCAGTCAACTCCTACGAGCAGTACTTC.

The V and J genes are TRBV5-5 and TRBJ1-5; D not certain. The V gene lost 2 bases and the J gene lost 4 bases, with 13 bases spanning the gap. Germline V gene lookup returns CDR1 SGHKS and CDR2 YYEKEE (reference sequence). The CDR3 length is 15 residues. CDR3 coding DNA: TGTGCCAGCAGCTTCCCGGGGTCGGTTAATCAGCCCCAGCATTTT. Translation gives CASSFPGSVNQPQHF.

V and J are TRBV5-1 and TRBJ2-5; 7 nucleotides align to TRBD1. CDR1 is SGHRS and CDR2 is YFSETQ in the germline V gene. The CDR3 is made up of 15 amino acids. V shed 3 bases and J 5 bases; nucleotides not matched to a gene: 10. CDR3 region: CASSSGQVGKETQYF. Written as DNA, the CDR3 is TGCGCCAGCAGCTCAGGACAGGTGGGCAAGGAGACCCAGTACTTC. The whole variable domain, filled in from reference TRBV5-1 and TRBJ2-5, reads KAGVTQTPRYLIKTRGQQVTLSCSPISGHRSVSWYQQTPGQGLQFLFEYFSETQRNKGNFPGRFSGRQFSNSRSEMNVSTLELGDSALYLCASSSGQVGKETQYFGPGTRLLVL.

This chain links TRBV9 with TRBJ1-1; D gene unclear. This CDR3 is built from 17 residues. V was trimmed by 0 bases and J by 10 bases, leaving 25 bases between them. Germline lookup yields CDR1 SGDLS and CDR2 YYNGEE. The CDR3 protein is CASSVGIMGGSFKGAFF. As DNA, the CDR3 is TGTGCCAGCAGCGTAGGGATTATGGGCGGGAGCTTTAAGGGAGCTTTCTTT.

The rearrangement links TRBV19 to TRBJ1-6; D is ambiguous. The germline CDR1 and CDR2 sequences are LNHDA and SQIVND (reference sequence). Deletions cut 6 bases from V and 10 bases from J, with 10 bases between. The CDR3 spans 12 residues. CDR3 bases: TGTGCCAGTAGACAACAGAAATCACCCCTCCACTTT. Translation: CASRQQKSPLHF.